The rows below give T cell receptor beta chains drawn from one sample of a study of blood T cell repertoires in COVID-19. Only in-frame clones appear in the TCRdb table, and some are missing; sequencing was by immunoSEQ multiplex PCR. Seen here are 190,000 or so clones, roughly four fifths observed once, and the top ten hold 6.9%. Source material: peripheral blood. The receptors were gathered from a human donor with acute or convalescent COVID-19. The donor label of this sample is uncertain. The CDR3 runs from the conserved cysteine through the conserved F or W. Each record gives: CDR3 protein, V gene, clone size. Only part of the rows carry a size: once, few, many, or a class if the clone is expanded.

cdr3_aa: CASQGTFYGYTF
v_call: TRBV28
clone_size: -

cdr3_aa: CASGGAGAQPQHF
v_call: TRBV27
clone_size: -

cdr3_aa: CASSTTGSNEKLFF
v_call: TRBV6-6
clone_size: once

cdr3_aa: CASSPLIAGGGTGELFF
v_call: TRBV18
clone_size: -

cdr3_aa: CASSQDRGTGTGELFF
v_call: TRBV3-1/TRBV3-2
clone_size: -

cdr3_aa: CASSLLDTSTDTQYF
v_call: TRBV18
clone_size: -

cdr3_aa: CASSPGTVADTQYF
v_call: TRBV5-1
clone_size: -

cdr3_aa: CASSPGTAETQYF
v_call: TRBV7-9
clone_size: -

cdr3_aa: CAIGSGDRNTIYF
v_call: TRBV19
clone_size: -

cdr3_aa: CASRFAGSQARLKQRSLYGYTF
v_call: TRBV12-2
clone_size: -

cdr3_aa: CASSEQSINTEAFF
v_call: TRBV6-1
clone_size: -

cdr3_aa: CASSTGVNYGYTF
v_call: TRBV5-1
clone_size: once

cdr3_aa: CAWSAQGRFYGYTF
v_call: TRBV30
clone_size: -

cdr3_aa: CASSIEPSGRRTDTQYF
v_call: TRBV19
clone_size: -

cdr3_aa: CASSSRTGIREKLFF
v_call: TRBV6-5
clone_size: -

cdr3_aa: CASIKEAGREYNEQFF
v_call: TRBV5-1
clone_size: -

cdr3_aa: CASSPRLAGNTGELFF
v_call: TRBV19
clone_size: -

cdr3_aa: CASSPGQSPTNEKLFF
v_call: TRBV11-2
clone_size: -